This TCR beta chain was retrieved from a study of blood T cell repertoires in COVID-19. Overall study: COVID-19 samples, acute and convalescent, were from the United States, Italy and Spain.

CDR3 size: 15 residues. The germline V gene encodes CDR1 SGHTA and CDR2 FQGNSA. V was clipped by 4 bases and J by 4 bases; unmatched bases: 6. The authors' processing: For nucleated cells, counts were estimated from reference gene primer amplification. Some clones are missing from TCRdb's copy, which holds only in-frame ones; the method was immunoSEQ multiplex PCR. D and trimming were read from the DNA, whereas the V and J calls and clone size are those reported in that table. The sample carries over 250,000 clones, 90% recorded once. Enrollees, about 18 to 95 years old, lived in approximately 25 US areas. What the recovered Cohort 3 donors had was two negative PCRs, clearance, or symptom resolution.

The TCR originated in a woman aged 25 to 39 who had recovered from COVID-19. Sample: PBMCs or T cells enriched from blood (not recorded which). The V call is TRBV7-2, the J call TRBJ2-7, with 11 bases fitting TRBD1. CDR3: CASSSTGQGVYEQYF. In DNA form, the CDR3 reads TGTGCCAGCAGCTCTACGGGACAGGGGGTTTACGAGCAGTACTTC. The entire variable domain, with the rest obtained from reference TRBV7-2 and TRBJ2-7, is as follows: GAGVSQSPSNKVTEKGKDVELRCDPISGHTALYWYRQSLGQGLEFLIYFQGNSAPDKSGLPSDRFSAERTGGSVSTLTIQRTQQEDSAVYLCASSSTGQGVYEQYFGPGTRLTVT.